What follows are 14 T cell receptor beta chains derived from one specimen sequenced in a study of post-analysis software for immune sequencing data. No antigen has been assigned to these receptors. cDNA libraries of TCR beta carried unique molecular identifiers. TCRdb passed the PCR reads through MiXCR, listing each CDR3 protein once. Counted here are about 770,000 distinct CDR3 sequences, approximately 44% occurring once; the ten biggest clones make up roughly 5%. Study-level findings and limits: With TRBV5-6, TRBV5-1 and TRBV20-1 included, about five TRBV segments were more frequent in patients than in controls.

Sequencing was carried out using blood. The receptors were gathered from a girl between 5 and 17 years old with multiple sclerosis.

The chain couples TRBV11-3 to TRBJ1-1; D ambiguous. This CDR3 is built from 12 residues. V lost 5 bases to trimming and J lost 4 bases, with 8 bases between them. Germline loops: CDR1 SGHNT, CDR2 YENEEA. The DNA of the CDR3 is TGTGCCAGCAGCCCTCGTAGCACTGAAGCTTTCTTT. It yields the protein CASSPRSTEAFF.

CDR3 bases: TGTGCCAGCTCCCCTCAGAGGGCCGTTCCGGATACGCAGTATTTT. Protein product: CASSPQRAVPDTQYF. The rearrangement uses TRBV18 and TRBJ2-3; maybe TRBD2 (5 bases). This CDR3 comprises 15 residues. V lost 6 bases, J lost 6 bases, and 19 bases lay in between. Germline-derived CDR1 and CDR2 are KGHSH and LQKENI.

The chain uses TRBV30 and TRBJ2-1, with D unclear. This CDR3 has 14 residues. V was pared by 1 base and J by 2 bases, with 9 bases between. Germline V gene lookup returns CDR1 GTSNPN and CDR2 SVGIG (reference sequence). The CDR3: CAWSATTPYNEQFF. CDR3 nucleotides: TGTGCCTGGAGTGCCACGACCCCCTACAATGAGCAGTTCTTC.

This chain connects TRBV12-3 or TRBV12-4 to TRBJ2-7; D is unresolved. This CDR3 is built from 13 residues. Trimming took off 8 bases at V and 3 bases at J, with 14 bases between the two ends. This chain's CDR3 is CASQHPVGYEQYF. The CDR3 DNA is TGTGCCAGCCAGCACCCTGTTGGCTACGAGCAGTACTTC.

The gene calls are TRBV5-1 and TRBJ2-7, with 12 bases fitting TRBD2. The end of the DNA aligns better with TRBJ2-5, so the J call may be wrong. This CDR3 has 15 residues. Germline V gene sequence: CDR1 SGHRS, CDR2 YFSETQ. The CDR3, as DNA: TGCGCCAGCAGCACCGGACTAGCGGGAAGGGAGACCCAGTACTTC. It translates to CASSTGLAGRETQYF.

This clonotype was counted between two and nine times. The genes are TRBV4-2 and TRBJ2-1, with TRBD1 matching over 10 bases. V was pared by 4 bases and J by 13 bases, with 16 bases of the junction left unmatched. The CDR3 runs to 16 residues. Per germline, CDR1 LGHNA and CDR2 YNFKEQ. The CDR3 protein is CASSPLEGQGLRGQFF. Here the CDR3 DNA reads TGTGCCAGCAGCCCCCTCGAGGGACAGGGGTTAAGAGGTCAGTTCTTC.

The gene calls are TRBV30 and TRBJ2-5, with 11 bases fitting TRBD1. The J call could be wrong; TRBJ2-7 is a better fit for the DNA end. The CDR3 length is 14 residues. Looked up from germline, CDR1 is GTSNPN and CDR2 is SVGIG (reference sequence). Here the CDR3 reads CAWSWTGGNHEQYF. For the CDR3, the DNA is TGTGCCTGGAGTTGGACAGGGGGCAACCACGAGCAGTACTTC.

The CDR3 coding sequence is TGCGCCAGCAGCCAAGATACAGGGGGCGGAGAGACCCAGTACTTC. This translates into CASSQDTGGGETQYF. V gene TRBV4-3 combines with J gene TRBJ2-5, with 9 bases aligning to TRBD1. Trimming took 0 bases from V and 4 from J; bases not matched to a gene: 3. There are 15 residues in the CDR3. CDR1 is LGHNA, CDR2 YSLEER, per germline.

This clonotype occurred a few times. This sequence joins TRBV12-3 or TRBV12-4 and TRBJ1-1, with 7 bases identical to TRBD1. This CDR3 region has 14 residues. With V trimmed by 5 bases and J by 1 base, 4 bases remained unmatched. Here the CDR3 reads CASSVGTANTEAFF. The CDR3 bases are TGTGCCAGCAGTGTTGGGACAGCGAACACTGAAGCTTTCTTT.

This chain uses TRBV11-2 with TRBJ2-7, with 8 bases lining up with TRBD1. The germline CDR1 and CDR2 sequences are SGHAT and FQNNGV. This CDR3 contains 17 residues. V dropped 5 bases and J dropped 1; count of bases not matched to a gene: 13. The CDR3 sequence is CASSRRYKTGDSYEQYF. CDR3 nucleotides: TGTGCCAGCAGCCGAAGATACAAGACAGGGGATTCCTACGAGCAGTACTTC.

V gene TRBV29-1 combines with J gene TRBJ2-3; D remains ambiguous. The CDR3 has 13 residues. The V gene's germline CDR1 is SQVTM and CDR2 ANQGSEA. V was clipped by 4 bases and J by 2 bases, with 10 bases between them. CDR3 bases: TGCAGCGTTGTGGCCAGTTCCACAGATACGCAGTATTTT. This sequence encodes CSVVASSTDTQYF.

This clonotype was picked up a small number of times. This chain links TRBV4-2 with TRBJ2-6, with D perhaps matching TRBD1 (6 bases). Trimming took 7 bases from V and 1 from J, leaving 32 bases between them. From germline, CDR1 is LGHNA and CDR2 YNFKEQ. This CDR3 has 22 residues. CDR3 coding DNA: TGTGCCAGCACCCATCCGGGACACACGCTTTCCATGCCCGCTTCTGGGGCCAACGTCCTGACTTTC. This sequence encodes CASTHPGHTLSMPASGANVLTF.

The rearrangement joins TRBV21-1 to TRBJ1-1; the D call of TRBD1 is as the table states it, not checked on the DNA. TRBV21-1 is noted as a pseudogene. This CDR3 has 16 amino acids. CDR3 in DNA: TGTGCCAGCAGCGAAGTTGTGAGTGGGGGGAACACTGAAGCTTTCTTT. It codes for CASSEVVSGGNTEAFF.

J is TRBJ2-1 and V is TRBV6-2 or TRBV6-3; perhaps TRBD2 as D (6 bases). In germline, CDR1 is MNHEY, CDR2 SVGEGT. The CDR3 is 15 residues long. Trimming shortened V by 0 bases and J by 6 bases, and 12 bases separated the two germline ends. The CDR3 sequence: CASSYSGLESNEQFF. CDR3 DNA: TGTGCCAGCAGTTACTCGGGACTCGAGAGCAATGAGCAGTTCTTC.